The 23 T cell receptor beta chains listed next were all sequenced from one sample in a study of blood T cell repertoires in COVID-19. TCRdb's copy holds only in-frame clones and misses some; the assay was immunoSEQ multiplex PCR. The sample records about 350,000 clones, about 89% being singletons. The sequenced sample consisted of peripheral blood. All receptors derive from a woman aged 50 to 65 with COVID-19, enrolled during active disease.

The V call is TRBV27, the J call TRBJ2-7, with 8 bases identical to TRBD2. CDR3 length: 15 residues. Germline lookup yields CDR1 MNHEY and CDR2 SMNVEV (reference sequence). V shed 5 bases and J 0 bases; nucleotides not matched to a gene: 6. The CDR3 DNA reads TGTGCCAGCAGTCGCCCGGGGGGGCACTCCTACGAGCAGTACTTC. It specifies CASSRPGGHSYEQYF.

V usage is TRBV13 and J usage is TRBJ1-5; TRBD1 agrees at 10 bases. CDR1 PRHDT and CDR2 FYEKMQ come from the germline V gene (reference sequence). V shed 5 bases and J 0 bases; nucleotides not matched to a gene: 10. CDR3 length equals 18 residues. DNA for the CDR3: TGTGCCAGCAGCCGCCGCCGGACAGGGGGACTTAGCAATCAGCCCCAGCATTTT. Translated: CASSRRRTGGLSNQPQHF.

This CDR3 reads CASTLQTADTQYF. CDR3 nucleotide sequence: TGTGCCAGCACGCTCCAGACAGCAGATACGCAGTATTTT. The J gene is TRBJ2-3, the V gene TRBV3-1 (or the pseudogene TRBV3-2), with a weak D call TRBD1 (5 bases). Trimming pared 7 bases from V and 4 bases from J, leaving 12 bases between. The CDR3 extends over 13 amino acids. Looked up from germline, CDR1 is LGHDT and CDR2 is YNNKEL (reference sequence).

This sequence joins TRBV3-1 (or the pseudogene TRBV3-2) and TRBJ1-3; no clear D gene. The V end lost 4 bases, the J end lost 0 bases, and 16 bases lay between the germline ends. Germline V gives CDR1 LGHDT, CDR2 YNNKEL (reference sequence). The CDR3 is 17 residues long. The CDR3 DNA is TGTGCCAGCAGCCTTAAAGGTTTTGGGAGCTCTGGAAACACCATATATTTT. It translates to CASSLKGFGSSGNTIYF.

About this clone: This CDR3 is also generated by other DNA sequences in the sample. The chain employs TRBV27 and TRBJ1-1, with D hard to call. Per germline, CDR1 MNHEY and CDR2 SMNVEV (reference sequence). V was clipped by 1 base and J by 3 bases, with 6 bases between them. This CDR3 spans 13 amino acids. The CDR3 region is CASSLLRYTEAFF. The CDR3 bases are TGTGCCAGCAGTTTATTGAGGTACACTGAAGCTTTCTTT.

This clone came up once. CDR3 sequence reads: CATSPGGTGPNGYTF. The CDR3 DNA reads as TGTGCCACCAGTCCCGGGGGGACAGGGCCTAATGGCTACACCTTC. V and J are TRBV24-1 and TRBJ1-2, with TRBD1 matching over 9 bases. Germline V CDR1 and CDR2: KGHDR, SFDVKD. V shed 6 bases and J 6 bases; nucleotides not matched to a gene: 10. The CDR3 covers 15 residues.

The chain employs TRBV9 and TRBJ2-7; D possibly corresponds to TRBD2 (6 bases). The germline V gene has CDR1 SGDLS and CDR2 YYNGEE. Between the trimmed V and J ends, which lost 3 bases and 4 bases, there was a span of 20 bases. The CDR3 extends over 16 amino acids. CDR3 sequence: CASSAAPAGPVYEQYF. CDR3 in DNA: TGTGCCAGCAGCGCCGCCCCGGCGGGGCCTGTTTACGAGCAGTACTTC.

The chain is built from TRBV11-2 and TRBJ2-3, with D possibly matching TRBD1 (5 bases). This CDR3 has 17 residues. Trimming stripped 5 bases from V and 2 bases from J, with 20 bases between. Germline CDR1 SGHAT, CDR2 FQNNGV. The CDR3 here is CASSRRSTAGYTDTQYF. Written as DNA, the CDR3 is TGTGCCAGCAGCCGAAGATCGACAGCAGGGTACACAGATACGCAGTATTTT.

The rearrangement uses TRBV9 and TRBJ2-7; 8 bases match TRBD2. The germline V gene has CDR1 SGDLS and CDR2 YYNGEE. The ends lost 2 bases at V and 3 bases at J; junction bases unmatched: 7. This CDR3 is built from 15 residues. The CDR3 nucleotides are TGTGCCAGCAGCGTTAGAGGGACTAGTAGCTACGAGCAGTACTTC. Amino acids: CASSVRGTSSYEQYF.

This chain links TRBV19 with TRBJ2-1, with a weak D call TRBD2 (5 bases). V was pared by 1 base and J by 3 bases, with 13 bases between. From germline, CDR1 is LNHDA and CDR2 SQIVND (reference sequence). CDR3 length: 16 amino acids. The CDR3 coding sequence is TGTGCCAGTAGTATAGGGGCGGGTAAAAACTACAATGAGCAGTTCTTC. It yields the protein CASSIGAGKNYNEQFF.

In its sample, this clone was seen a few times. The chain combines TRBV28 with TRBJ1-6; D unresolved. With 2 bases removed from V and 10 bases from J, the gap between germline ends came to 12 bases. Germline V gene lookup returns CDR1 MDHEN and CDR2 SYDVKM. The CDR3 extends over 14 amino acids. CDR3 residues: CASSLTRDGSPLHF. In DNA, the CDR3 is TGTGCCAGCAGTTTAACGAGGGATGGGTCACCCCTCCACTTT.

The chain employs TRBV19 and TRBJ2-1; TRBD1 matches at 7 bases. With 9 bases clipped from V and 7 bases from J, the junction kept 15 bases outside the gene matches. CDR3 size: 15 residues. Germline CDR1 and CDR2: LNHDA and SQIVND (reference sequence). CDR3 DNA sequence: TGTGCCAGCCCGAACAGGGGCCACCCAGAGAATGAGCAGTTCTTC. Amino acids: CASPNRGHPENEQFF.

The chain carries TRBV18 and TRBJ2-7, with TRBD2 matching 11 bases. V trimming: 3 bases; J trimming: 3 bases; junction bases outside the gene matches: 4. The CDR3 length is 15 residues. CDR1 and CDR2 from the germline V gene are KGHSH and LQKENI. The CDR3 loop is CASSPGLADNYEQYF. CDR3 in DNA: TGTGCCAGCTCACCGGGACTAGCGGACAACTACGAGCAGTACTTC.

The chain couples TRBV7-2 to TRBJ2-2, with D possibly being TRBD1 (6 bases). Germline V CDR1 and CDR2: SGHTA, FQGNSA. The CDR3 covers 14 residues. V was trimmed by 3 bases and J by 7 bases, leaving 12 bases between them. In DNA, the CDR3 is TGTGCCAGCAGCTTCCACAGGGTACGCGGGGAGCTGTTTTTT. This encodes CASSFHRVRGELFF.

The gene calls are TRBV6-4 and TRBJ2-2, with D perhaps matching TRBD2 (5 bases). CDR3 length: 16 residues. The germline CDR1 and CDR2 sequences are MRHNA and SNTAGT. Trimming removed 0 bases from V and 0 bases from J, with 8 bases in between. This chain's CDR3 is CASSDSKRTNTGELFF. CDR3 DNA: TGTGCCAGCAGTGACTCAAAGCGGACGAACACCGGGGAGCTGTTTTTT.

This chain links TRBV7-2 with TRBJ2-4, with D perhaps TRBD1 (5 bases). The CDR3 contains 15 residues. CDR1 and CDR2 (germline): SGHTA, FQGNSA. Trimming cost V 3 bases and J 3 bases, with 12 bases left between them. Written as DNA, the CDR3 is TGTGCCAGCAGCTTTCGCCAGGGCAACAAAAACATTCAGTACTTC. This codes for CASSFRQGNKNIQYF.

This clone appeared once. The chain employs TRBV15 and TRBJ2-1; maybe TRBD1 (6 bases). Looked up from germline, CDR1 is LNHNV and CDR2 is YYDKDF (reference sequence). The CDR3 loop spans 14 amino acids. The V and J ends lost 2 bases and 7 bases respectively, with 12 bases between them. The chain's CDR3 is CATSRPYQGNEQFF. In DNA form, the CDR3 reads TGTGCCACCAGCAGACCCTATCAGGGGAATGAGCAGTTCTTC.

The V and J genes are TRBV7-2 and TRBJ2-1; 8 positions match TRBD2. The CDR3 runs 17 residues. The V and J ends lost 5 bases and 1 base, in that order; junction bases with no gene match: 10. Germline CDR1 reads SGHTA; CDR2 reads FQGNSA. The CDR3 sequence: CASSRTPGGRSYNEQFF. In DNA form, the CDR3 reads TGTGCCAGCAGCCGTACGCCTGGCGGGAGGTCCTACAATGAGCAGTTCTTC.

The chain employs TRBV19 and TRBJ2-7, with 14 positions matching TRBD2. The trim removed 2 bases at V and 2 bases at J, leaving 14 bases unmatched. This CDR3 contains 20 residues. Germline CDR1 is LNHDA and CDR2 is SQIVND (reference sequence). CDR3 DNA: TGTGCCAGTAGTATATACAGGGGAGAGGGACTAGCGGGGGATACCTACGAGCAGTACTTC. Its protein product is CASSIYRGEGLAGDTYEQYF.

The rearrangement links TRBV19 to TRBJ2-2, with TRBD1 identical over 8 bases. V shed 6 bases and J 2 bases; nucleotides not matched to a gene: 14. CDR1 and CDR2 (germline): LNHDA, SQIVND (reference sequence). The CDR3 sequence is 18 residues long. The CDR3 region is CASSRQGRGLRNTGELFF. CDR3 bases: TGTGCCAGTAGCCGACAGGGGCGCGGCCTTCGCAACACCGGGGAGCTGTTTTTT.

The CDR3 protein is CASSSGQTYQETQYF. The CDR3 DNA reads as TGCGCCAGCAGCTCGGGACAAACGTACCAAGAGACCCAGTACTTC. The V call is TRBV5-1, the J call TRBJ2-5, with D possibly matching TRBD1 (6 bases). V dropped 3 bases and J dropped 0 bases, with 12 bases sitting between them. CDR3 length equals 15 residues. CDR1 is SGHRS, CDR2 YFSETQ, per germline.

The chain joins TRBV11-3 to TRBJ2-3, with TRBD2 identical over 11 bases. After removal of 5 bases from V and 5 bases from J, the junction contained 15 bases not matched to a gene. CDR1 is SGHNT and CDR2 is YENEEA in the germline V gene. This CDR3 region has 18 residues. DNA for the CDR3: TGTGCCAGCAGCCCAGTATGGTTGTCGCTAGCGGGAGGAGATACGCAGTATTTT. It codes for CASSPVWLSLAGGDTQYF.

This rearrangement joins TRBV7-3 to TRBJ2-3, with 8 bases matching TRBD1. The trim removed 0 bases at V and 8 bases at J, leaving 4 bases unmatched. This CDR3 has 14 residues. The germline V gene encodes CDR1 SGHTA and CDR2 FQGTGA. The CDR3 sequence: CASSLTRGPGTQYF. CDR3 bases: TGTGCCAGCAGCTTAACCAGGGGGCCCGGTACGCAGTATTTT.